The 16 T cell receptor beta chains reported below all come from one sample, sequenced in a study of lymphopenia after photon versus proton radiotherapy (dated by TCRdb to about 2019). Libraries were constructed by the immunoSEQ multiplex PCR assay. Entries here come from immuneACCESS through TCRdb and include only in-frame sequences with V and J called. Some clones fail to appear in such tables; in the studies checked, an unresolved V gene covers under half of the shortfall, and the cause of the remainder is unknown. A total of roughly 25,000 clones appear in this sample, about 92% of them only once. Around 0.81% of the sample rests with the top ten. Sequenced material: peripheral blood, taken from a patient treated with photon-based radiotherapy. These receptors all stem from a woman aged 45-65 years with cholangiocarcinoma.

The chain is built from TRBV2 and TRBJ1-2, with D possibly TRBD1 on 6 matching bases. CDR1 and CDR2 (germline): SNHLY, FYNNEI. The ends were cut back, 8 bases at V and 8 bases at J, with 18 bases in the middle. The CDR3 has 13 amino acids. Here the CDR3 DNA reads TGTGCCAGCCGGTCACAGGGAGGACGGGGCTACACCTTC. Translating it yields CASRSQGGRGYTF.

The J gene is TRBJ2-2, the V gene TRBV9, with TRBD1 as a possible D gene (6 bases). Germline CDR1 reads SGDLS; CDR2 reads YYNGEE. This CDR3 has 15 residues. The germline V and J ends were trimmed by 4 bases and 4 bases, with 14 bases remaining between them. CDR3 in amino acids: CASSSEQGFTGELFF. CDR3 nucleotide sequence: TGTGCCAGCAGCTCCGAACAGGGTTTCACCGGGGAGCTGTTTTTT.

This clone turned up a few times. The chain carries TRBV7-8 and TRBJ2-3, with D tentatively TRBD1 or TRBD2 (5 bases each). This CDR3 has 17 residues. V lost 2 bases and J 6 bases, leaving 21 bases between the germline ends. The germline gives CDR1 SGHVS, CDR2 FQNEAQ. CDR3 sequence: CASSLLGPGRARDTQYF. CDR3 DNA sequence: TGTGCCAGCAGCTTATTGGGACCCGGAAGGGCTAGGGATACGCAGTATTTT.

The CDR3 DNA is TGTGCCATCAGTGTCAAGCGGGGGATATACAATGAGCAGTTCTTC. Translation gives CAISVKRGIYNEQFF. The rearrangement links TRBV10-3 to TRBJ2-1; 8 positions agree with TRBD2. CDR1 is ENHRY, CDR2 SYGVKD, per germline. The CDR3 extends over 15 amino acids. V lost 4 bases to trimming and J lost 4 bases; unmatched junction nucleotides: 6.

This chain connects TRBV27 to TRBJ1-5, with no clear D. From germline, CDR1 is MNHEY and CDR2 SMNVEV (reference sequence). This CDR3 spans 13 amino acids. Trimming left V 2 bases short and J 4 bases short, with 6 bases between. The CDR3 coding sequence is TGTGCCAGCAGTTTAAGCGCAAATCAGCCCCAGCATTTT. Translation gives CASSLSANQPQHF.

The gene calls are TRBV10-3 and TRBJ1-1; D may be TRBD1 (6 bases). CDR1 and CDR2 from the germline V gene are ENHRY and SYGVKD. Trimming removed 2 bases at V and 4 bases at J, with 11 bases between. The length of the CDR3 is 14 residues. CDR3 DNA: TGTGCCATCAGTGAGACAGGGACGCGCACTGAAGCTTTCTTT. Its protein product is CAISETGTRTEAFF.

This clone was seen a few times. The chain combines TRBV6-5 with TRBJ2-2, with D possibly TRBD1 on 5 matching bases. V dropped 2 bases and J dropped 5 bases, with 6 bases sitting between them. CDR1 and CDR2 (germline): MNHEY, SVGAGI. The length of the CDR3 is 13 residues. CDR3 sequence: CASSYRQTGELFF. Written as DNA, the CDR3 is TGTGCCAGCAGTTACCGACAGACCGGGGAGCTGTTTTTT.

The chain recombines TRBV7-8 with TRBJ1-4; unclear D gene. CDR3 length: 12 amino acids. V was clipped by 8 bases and J by 4 bases, with 8 bases between them. CDR1 and CDR2 (germline): SGHVS, FQNEAQ. In DNA, the CDR3 is TGTGCCAGCGGCCTCGGTAATGAAAAACTGTTTTTT. Amino acid sequence: CASGLGNEKLFF.

This clone was seen a handful of times. The rearrangement joins TRBV6-5 to TRBJ1-1; D gene uncertain. Trimming shortened V by 1 base and J by 1 base, and 7 bases separated the two germline ends. This CDR3 spans 14 amino acids. The germline V gene encodes CDR1 MNHEY and CDR2 SVGAGI. The CDR3 DNA follows: TGTGCCAGCAGTTACTTCGCTCAGAACACTGAAGCTTTCTTT. This codes for CASSYFAQNTEAFF.

This clone was seen once. V is TRBV14 and J is TRBJ1-2; the D gene is possibly TRBD1 (6 bases). This CDR3 contains 16 residues. In germline, CDR1 is SGHDN, CDR2 FVKESK. Trimming pared 1 base from V and 8 bases from J, leaving 20 bases between. DNA for the CDR3: TGTGCCAGCAGCCAAGTGGGAAACAGGGTTGGAATCGGCTACACCTTC. Its protein product is CASSQVGNRVGIGYTF.

This rearrangement joins TRBV19 to TRBJ1-6, with D perhaps matching TRBD1 (6 bases). The germline V gene has CDR1 LNHDA and CDR2 SQIVND (reference sequence). V was trimmed by 1 base and J by 7 bases, leaving 14 bases between them. This CDR3 has 16 amino acids. The CDR3 DNA reads TGTGCCAGTAGTATAGGAAGAAGGCAGGGGAATTCACCCCTCCACTTT. Translated, it gives CASSIGRRQGNSPLHF.

The rearrangement links TRBV27 to TRBJ2-7, with D possibly TRBD1 on 6 matching bases. The V gene's germline CDR1 is MNHEY and CDR2 SMNVEV (reference sequence). The CDR3 runs to 15 residues. Trimming took off 5 bases at V and 0 bases at J, with 14 bases between the two ends. This chain's CDR3 is CASSLSPTGSYEQYF. The DNA of the CDR3 is TGTGCCAGCAGTCTTTCCCCGACAGGCTCCTACGAGCAGTACTTC.

This clone was counted a single time. The V and J genes are TRBV4-3 and TRBJ2-3; D remains unclear. Trimming left V 4 bases short and J 6 bases short, with 11 bases between. The CDR3 length is 13 residues. The germline CDR1 and CDR2 sequences are LGHNA and YSLEER. The CDR3 DNA reads TGCGCCAGCAGCCGCTACAATGGGGATACGCAGTATTTT. Encoded protein: CASSRYNGDTQYF.

J is TRBJ1-1 and V is TRBV29-1; unclear D gene. Germline lookup yields CDR1 SQVTM and CDR2 ANQGSEA. CDR3 length: 11 amino acids. Trimming removed 4 bases at V and 7 bases at J, with 10 bases between. For the CDR3, the DNA is TGCAGCGTTGCGTTGGTCGGTGAAGCTTTCTTT. It translates to CSVALVGEAFF.

The rearrangement joins TRBV25-1 to TRBJ1-2; D might be TRBD1 (6 bases). The V gene's germline CDR1 is MGHDK and CDR2 SYGVNS. V lost 4 bases to trimming and J lost 10 bases, with 16 bases between them. This CDR3 has 13 amino acids. CDR3: CASSGSGTSIYTF. CDR3 nucleotides: TGTGCCAGCAGTGGTTCCGGGACATCGATCTACACCTTC.

The genes are TRBV30 and TRBJ1-1; possible D gene TRBD1, 5 bases. The CDR3 sequence is 12 residues long. V lost 5 bases to trimming and J lost 1 base, with 8 bases between them. Germline CDR1 is GTSNPN and CDR2 is SVGIG (reference sequence). In DNA form, the CDR3 reads TGTGCCTGGGAAACAGGGAACACTGAAGCTTTCTTT. This encodes CAWETGNTEAFF.